Sequencing of this T cell receptor beta chain was carried out in a study of regulatory T cells in long-lasting Graves disease. V was shortened by 9 bases and J by 3 bases, with 13 bases between the two germline ends. The germline gives CDR1 KGHDR, CDR2 SFDVKD. The CDR3 is 14 residues long. Time point noted: newly diagnosed GD, antithyroid drugs for less than 3 months. The TCR library was made from RNA extracted from PBMCs. Libraries of TCR beta came from iRepertoire HTBI primers plus Arm-PCR of CDR3 regions. In TCRdb, the multiplex PCR reads were re-called with MiXCR into one record per CDR3 protein. Among about 370,000 distinct CDR3 sequences listed, around 15% were seen once. This clonotype was detected once.

The source is a female donor with Graves disease. The input for sequencing was peripheral blood mononuclear cells (PBMCs), taken at new diagnosis, from a patient treated with antithyroid drugs. The chain uses TRBV24-1 and TRBJ2-2; perhaps TRBD2 as D (7 bases). The CDR3 reads CATQGGGDTGELFF. The CDR3 DNA reads TGTGCCACCCAAGGGGGGGGAGACACCGGGGAGCTGTTTTTT.